This TCR beta chain was profiled in a study of blood T cells in healthy people across ages. Study outcomes and limitations: It was held that diversity estimates obtained from one million T cells represented underestimates.

With a J-beta primer mix and a sample-barcoded 5' primer, a second PCR ran about 6 to 11 cycles. Each CDR3 protein gets one entry after TCRdb re-called the 5' RACE reads with MiXCR. The repertoire includes about 900,000 distinct CDR3 sequences, under 50% of them detected once, and roughly 13% sits in the top ten. A note on this clonotype: Its antigen is undetermined.

Sample: blood. This TCR was recovered from a man aged 25 to 45 in good health.

DNA of the CDR3: TGCGCCAGCAGCTTGACAGGGGAAAGGGGTACTGAAGCTTTCTTT. It is translated as CASSLTGERGTEAFF. The chain carries TRBV5-1 and TRBJ1-1; 7 bases fit TRBD1. The germline CDR1 and CDR2 sequences are SGHRS and YFSETQ. The length of the CDR3 is 15 residues. J lost 5 bases, V lost 1 base, and 8 bases had no gene match.